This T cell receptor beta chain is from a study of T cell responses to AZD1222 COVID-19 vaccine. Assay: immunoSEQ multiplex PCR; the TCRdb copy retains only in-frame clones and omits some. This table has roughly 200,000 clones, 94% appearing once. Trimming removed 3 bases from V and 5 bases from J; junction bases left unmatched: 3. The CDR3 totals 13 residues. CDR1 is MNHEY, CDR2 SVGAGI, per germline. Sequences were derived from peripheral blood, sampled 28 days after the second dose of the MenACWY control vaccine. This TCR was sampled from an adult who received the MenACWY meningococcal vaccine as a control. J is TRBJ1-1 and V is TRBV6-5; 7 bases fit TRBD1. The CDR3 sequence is CASSYQQGTEAFF. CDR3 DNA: TGTGCCAGCAGTTATCAACAGGGGACTGAAGCTTTCTTT.